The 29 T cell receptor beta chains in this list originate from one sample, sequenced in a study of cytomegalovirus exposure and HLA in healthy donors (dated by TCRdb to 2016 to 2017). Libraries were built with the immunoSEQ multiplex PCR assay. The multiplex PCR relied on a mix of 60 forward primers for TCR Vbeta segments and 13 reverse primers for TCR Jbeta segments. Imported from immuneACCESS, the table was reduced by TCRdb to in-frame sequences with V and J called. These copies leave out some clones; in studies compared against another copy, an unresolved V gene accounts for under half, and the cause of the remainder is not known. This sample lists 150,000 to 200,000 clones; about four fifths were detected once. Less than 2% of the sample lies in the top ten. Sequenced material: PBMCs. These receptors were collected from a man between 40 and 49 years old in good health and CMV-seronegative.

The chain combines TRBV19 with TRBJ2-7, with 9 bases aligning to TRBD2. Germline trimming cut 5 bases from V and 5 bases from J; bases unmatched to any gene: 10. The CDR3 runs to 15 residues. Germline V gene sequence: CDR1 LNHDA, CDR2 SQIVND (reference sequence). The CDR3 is CASSGPRREGDEQYF. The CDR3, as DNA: TGTGCCAGTAGTGGCCCGCGGCGGGAGGGGGACGAGCAGTACTTC.

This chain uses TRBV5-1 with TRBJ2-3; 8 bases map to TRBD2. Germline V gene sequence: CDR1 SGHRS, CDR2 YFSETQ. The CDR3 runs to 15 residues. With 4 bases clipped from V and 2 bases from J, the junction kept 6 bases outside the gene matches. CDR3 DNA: TGCGCCAGCAGCCGAGCGGGGGAGGCCACAGATACGCAGTATTTT. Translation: CASSRAGEATDTQYF.

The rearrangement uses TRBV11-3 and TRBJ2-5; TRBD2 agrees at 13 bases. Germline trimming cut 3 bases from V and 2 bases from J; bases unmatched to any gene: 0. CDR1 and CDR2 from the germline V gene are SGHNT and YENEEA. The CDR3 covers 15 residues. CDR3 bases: TGTGCCAGCAGCTTGGGACTAGCGGGGCAAGAGACCCAGTACTTC. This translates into CASSLGLAGQETQYF.

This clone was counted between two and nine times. The CDR3 loop is CASSHTERPYEQYF. The CDR3 DNA reads as TGCGCCAGCAGCCACACCGAGCGACCCTACGAGCAGTACTTC. The chain uses TRBV5-1 and TRBJ2-7; D ambiguous. CDR3 length: 14 residues. The V end was cut by 4 bases, the J end by 2 bases, with 13 bases between. Germline V gene data show CDR1 as SGHRS and CDR2 as YFSETQ.

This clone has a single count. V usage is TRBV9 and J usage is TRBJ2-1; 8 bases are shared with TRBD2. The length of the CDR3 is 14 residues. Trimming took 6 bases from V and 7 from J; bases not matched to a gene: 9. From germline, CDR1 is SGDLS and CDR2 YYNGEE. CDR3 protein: CASTLSGSSNEQFF. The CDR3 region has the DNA TGTGCCAGCACCCTCAGCGGGAGTAGTAATGAGCAGTTCTTC.

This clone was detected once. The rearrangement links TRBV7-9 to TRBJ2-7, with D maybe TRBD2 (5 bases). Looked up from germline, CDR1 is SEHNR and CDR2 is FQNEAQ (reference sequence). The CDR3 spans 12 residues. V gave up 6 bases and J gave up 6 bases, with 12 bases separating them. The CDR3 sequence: CASRGWESEQYF. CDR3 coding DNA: TGTGCCAGCAGAGGCTGGGAGTCCGAGCAGTACTTC.

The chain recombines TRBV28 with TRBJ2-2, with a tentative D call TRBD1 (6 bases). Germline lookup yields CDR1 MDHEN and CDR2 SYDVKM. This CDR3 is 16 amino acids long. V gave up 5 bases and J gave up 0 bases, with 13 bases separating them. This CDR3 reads CASSPLTGSNTGELFF. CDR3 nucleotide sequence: TGTGCCAGCAGTCCATTGACAGGATCGAACACCGGGGAGCTGTTTTTT.

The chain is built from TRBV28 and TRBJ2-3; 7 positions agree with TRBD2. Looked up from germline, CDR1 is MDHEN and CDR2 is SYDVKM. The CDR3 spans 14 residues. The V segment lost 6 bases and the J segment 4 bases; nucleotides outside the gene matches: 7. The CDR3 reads CASRATSSADTQYF. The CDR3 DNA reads TGTGCCAGCAGGGCGACTAGCTCCGCAGATACGCAGTATTTT.

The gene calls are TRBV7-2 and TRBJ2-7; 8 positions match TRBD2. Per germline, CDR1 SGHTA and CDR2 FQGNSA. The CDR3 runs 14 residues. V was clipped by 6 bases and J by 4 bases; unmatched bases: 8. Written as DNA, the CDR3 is TGTGCCAGCAGTCCCGGGGGGGCAGAGTACGAGCAGTACTTC. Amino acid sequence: CASSPGGAEYEQYF.

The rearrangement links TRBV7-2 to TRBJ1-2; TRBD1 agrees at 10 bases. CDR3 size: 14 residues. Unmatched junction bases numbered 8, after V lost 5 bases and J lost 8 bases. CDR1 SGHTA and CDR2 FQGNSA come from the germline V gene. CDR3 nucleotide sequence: TGTGCCAGCAGCACACGGACAGGGGGTTGGGGCTACACCTTC. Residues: CASSTRTGGWGYTF.

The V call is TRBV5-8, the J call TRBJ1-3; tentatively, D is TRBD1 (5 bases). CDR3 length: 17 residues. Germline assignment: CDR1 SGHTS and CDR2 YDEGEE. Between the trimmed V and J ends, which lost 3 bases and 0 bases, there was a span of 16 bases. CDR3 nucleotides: TGTGCCAGCAGCTATAGAACAGGAGCCGACTCTGGAAACACCATATATTTT. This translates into CASSYRTGADSGNTIYF.

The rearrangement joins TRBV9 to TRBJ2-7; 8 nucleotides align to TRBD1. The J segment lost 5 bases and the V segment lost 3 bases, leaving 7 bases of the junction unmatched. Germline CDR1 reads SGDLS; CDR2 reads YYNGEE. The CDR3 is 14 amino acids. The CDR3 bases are TGTGCCAGCAGCGCCGGACAGGGATTGAACGAGCAGTACTTC. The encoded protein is CASSAGQGLNEQYF.

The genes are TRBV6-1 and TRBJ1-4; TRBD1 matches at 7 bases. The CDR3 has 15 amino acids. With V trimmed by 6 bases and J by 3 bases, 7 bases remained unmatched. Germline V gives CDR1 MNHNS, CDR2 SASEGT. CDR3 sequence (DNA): TGTGCCAGCAGACCTTCCGACAGGGCTAATGAAAAACTGTTTTTT. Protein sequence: CASRPSDRANEKLFF.

The CDR3 reads CASSLAGEVEQFF. In DNA, the CDR3 is TGTGCCAGCAGTTTAGCGGGGGAGGTTGAGCAGTTCTTC. The genes are TRBV28 and TRBJ2-1; TRBD2 agrees at 7 bases. Germline V gives CDR1 MDHEN, CDR2 SYDVKM. The CDR3 has 13 amino acids. The junction had 4 bases not matched to a gene; V was cut back by 2 bases and J by 9 bases. Looking up the rest from reference TRBV28 and TRBJ2-1 gives the full variable domain: DVKVTQSSRYLVKRTGEKVFLECVQDMDHENMFWYRQDPGLGLRLIYFSYDVKMKEKGDIPEGYSVSREKKERFSLILESASTNQTSMYLCASSLAGEVEQFFGPGTRLTVL.

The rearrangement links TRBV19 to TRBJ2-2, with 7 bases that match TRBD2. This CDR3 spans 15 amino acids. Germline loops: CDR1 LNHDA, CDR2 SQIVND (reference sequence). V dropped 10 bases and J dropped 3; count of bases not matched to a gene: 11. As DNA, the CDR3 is TGTGCCACCTGGCCGGGCGGGAGAGACACCGGGGAGCTGTTTTTT. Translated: CATWPGGRDTGELFF.

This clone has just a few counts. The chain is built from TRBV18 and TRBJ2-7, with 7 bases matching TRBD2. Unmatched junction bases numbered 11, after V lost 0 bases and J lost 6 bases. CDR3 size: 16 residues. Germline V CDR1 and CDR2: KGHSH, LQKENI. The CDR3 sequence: CASSPPPAGVPPEQYF. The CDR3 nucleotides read TGTGCCAGCTCACCACCTCCCGCGGGAGTCCCCCCCGAGCAGTACTTC.

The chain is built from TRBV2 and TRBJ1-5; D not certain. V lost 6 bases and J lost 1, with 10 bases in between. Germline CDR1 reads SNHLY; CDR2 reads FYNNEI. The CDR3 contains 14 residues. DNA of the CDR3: TGTGCCAGCAGAGACGACACCAGCAATCAGCCCCAGCATTTT. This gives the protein CASRDDTSNQPQHF.

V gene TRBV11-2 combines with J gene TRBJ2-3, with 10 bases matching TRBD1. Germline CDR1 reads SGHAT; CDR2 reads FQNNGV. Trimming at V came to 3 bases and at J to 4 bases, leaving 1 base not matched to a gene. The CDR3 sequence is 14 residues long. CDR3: CASSLGQGPDTQYF. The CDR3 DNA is TGTGCCAGCAGCTTGGGACAGGGGCCAGATACGCAGTATTTT. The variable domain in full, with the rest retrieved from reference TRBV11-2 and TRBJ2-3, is EAGVAQSPRYKIIEKRQSVAFWCNPISGHATLYWYQQILGQGPKLLIQFQNNGVVDDSQLPKDRFSAERLKGVDSTLKIQPAKLEDSAVYLCASSLGQGPDTQYFGPGTRLTVL.

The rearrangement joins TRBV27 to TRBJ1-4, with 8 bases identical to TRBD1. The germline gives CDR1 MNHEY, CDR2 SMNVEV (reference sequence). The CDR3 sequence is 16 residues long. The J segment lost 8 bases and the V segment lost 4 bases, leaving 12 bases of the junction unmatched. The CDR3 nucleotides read TGTGCCAGCAGTTCCTCCGACAGGGGATCGGGGGAAAAACTGTTTTTT. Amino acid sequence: CASSSSDRGSGEKLFF.

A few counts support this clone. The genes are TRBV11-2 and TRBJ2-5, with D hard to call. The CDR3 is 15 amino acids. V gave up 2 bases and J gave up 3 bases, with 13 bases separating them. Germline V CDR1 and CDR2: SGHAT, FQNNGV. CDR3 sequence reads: CASSLSPRQEETQYF. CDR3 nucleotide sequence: TGTGCCAGCAGCTTATCGCCCCGGCAGGAAGAGACCCAGTACTTC.

The CDR3 region is CAWNEGTGKYYGYTF. DNA of the CDR3: TGTGCCTGGAATGAGGGGACAGGGAAATACTATGGCTACACCTTC. The chain joins TRBV30 to TRBJ1-2, with 9 bases lining up with TRBD1. The CDR3 spans 15 residues. J lost 3 bases, V lost 4 bases, and 9 bases had no gene match. Per the germline V gene, CDR1 is GTSNPN and CDR2 is SVGIG (reference sequence).

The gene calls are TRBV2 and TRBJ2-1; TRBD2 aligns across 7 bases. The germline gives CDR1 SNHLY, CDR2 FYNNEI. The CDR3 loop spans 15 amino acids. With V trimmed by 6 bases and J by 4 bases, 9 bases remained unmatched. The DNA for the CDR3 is TGTGCCAGCAGCCCACCGCGGGGGACTTACAATGAGCAGTTCTTC. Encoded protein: CASSPPRGTYNEQFF.

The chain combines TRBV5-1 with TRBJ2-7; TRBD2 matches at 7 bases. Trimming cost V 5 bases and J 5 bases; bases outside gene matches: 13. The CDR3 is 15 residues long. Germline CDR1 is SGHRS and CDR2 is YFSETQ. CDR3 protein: CASSSISAGSDEQYF. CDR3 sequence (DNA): TGCGCCAGCAGTTCCATCTCAGCGGGGAGCGACGAGCAGTACTTC.

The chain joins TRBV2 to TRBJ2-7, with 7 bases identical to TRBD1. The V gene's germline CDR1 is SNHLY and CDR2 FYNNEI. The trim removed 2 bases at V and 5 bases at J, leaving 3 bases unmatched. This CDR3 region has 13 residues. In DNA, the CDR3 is TGTGCCAGCAGTGAACAGACAGGGAACGAGCAGTACTTC. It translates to CASSEQTGNEQYF.

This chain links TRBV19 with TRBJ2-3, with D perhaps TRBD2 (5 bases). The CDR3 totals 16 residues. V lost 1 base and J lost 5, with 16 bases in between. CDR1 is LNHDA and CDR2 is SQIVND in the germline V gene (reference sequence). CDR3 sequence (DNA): TGTGCCAGTAGTATAGTGGGCGGGTTTAACGGAGATACGCAGTATTTT. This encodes CASSIVGGFNGDTQYF.

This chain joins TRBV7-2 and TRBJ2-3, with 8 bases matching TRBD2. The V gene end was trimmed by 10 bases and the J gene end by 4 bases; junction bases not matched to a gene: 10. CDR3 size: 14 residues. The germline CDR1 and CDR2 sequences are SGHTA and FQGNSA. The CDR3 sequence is CATSGGRRSDTQYF. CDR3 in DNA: TGTGCCACTTCGGGAGGGAGGAGATCAGATACGCAGTATTTT.

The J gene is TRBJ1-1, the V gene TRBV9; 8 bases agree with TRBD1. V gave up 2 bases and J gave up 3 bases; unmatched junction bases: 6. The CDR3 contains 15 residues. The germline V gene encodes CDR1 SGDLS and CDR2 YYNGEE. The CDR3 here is CASSVSGQGDTEAFF. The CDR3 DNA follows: TGTGCCAGCAGCGTTTCAGGACAGGGTGACACTGAAGCTTTCTTT. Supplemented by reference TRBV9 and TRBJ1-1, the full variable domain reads DSGVTQTPKHLITATGQRVTLRCSPRSGDLSVYWYQQSLDQGLQFLIQYYNGEERAKGNILERFSAQQFPDLHSELNLSSLELGDSALYFCASSVSGQGDTEAFFGQGTRLTVV.

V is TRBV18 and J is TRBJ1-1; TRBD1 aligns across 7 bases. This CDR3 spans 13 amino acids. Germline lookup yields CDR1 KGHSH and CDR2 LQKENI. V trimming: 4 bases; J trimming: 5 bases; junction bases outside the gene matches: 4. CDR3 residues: CASSRSTGTEAFF. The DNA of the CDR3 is TGTGCCAGCTCACGCTCGACAGGGACTGAAGCTTTCTTT. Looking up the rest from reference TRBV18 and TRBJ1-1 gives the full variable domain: NAGVMQNPRHLVRRRGQEARLRCSPMKGHSHVYWYRQLPEEGLKFMVYLQKENIIDESGMPKERFSAEFPKEGPSILRIQQVVRGDSAAYFCASSRSTGTEAFFGQGTRLTVV.

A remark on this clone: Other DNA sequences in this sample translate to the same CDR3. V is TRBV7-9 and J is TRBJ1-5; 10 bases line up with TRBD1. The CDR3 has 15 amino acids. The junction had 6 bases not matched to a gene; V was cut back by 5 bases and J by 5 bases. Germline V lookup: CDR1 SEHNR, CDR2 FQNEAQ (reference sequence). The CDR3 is CASSGTGERHQPQHF. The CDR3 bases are TGTGCCAGCAGCGGGACAGGGGAGAGGCATCAGCCCCAGCATTTT.